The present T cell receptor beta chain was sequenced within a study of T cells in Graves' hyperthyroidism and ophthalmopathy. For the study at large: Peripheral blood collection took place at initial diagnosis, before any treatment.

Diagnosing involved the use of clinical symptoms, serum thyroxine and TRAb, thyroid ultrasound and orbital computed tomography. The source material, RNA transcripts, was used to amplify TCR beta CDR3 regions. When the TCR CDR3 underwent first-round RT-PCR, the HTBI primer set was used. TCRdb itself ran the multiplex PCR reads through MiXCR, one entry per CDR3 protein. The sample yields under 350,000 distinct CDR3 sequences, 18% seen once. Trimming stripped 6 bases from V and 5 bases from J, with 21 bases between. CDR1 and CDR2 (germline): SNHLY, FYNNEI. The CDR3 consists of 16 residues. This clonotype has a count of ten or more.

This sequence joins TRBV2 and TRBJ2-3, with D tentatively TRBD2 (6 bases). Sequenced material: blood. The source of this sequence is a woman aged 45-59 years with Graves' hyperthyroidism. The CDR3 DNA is TGTGCCAGCAGCCCACACGGCGGGGCTGCACAAGATACGCAGTATTTT. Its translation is CASSPHGGAAQDTQYF.